These 9 T cell receptor beta chains were all obtained from the same sample, sequenced in a study of Ad26.COV2.S vaccination and SARS-CoV-2 variants. Assay used: immunoSEQ multiplex PCR; TCRdb lists only in-frame clones, some missing. The repertoire includes nearly 400,000 clones, approximately 89% of them detected once, and approximately 1.9% sits in the top ten. Stated treatment: about 20 received Ad26.COV2.S at low or high dose, single or two shots; several received placebo; per-sample allocation not given. Samples analyzed were those drawn on day 63 after the first vaccine or placebo injection. Source: peripheral blood, taken in a trial of Ad26.COV2.S vaccine versus placebo. Receptors were obtained from a person between 18 and 65 years old who received the Ad26.COV2.S COVID-19 vaccine or a placebo.

The chain has TRBV6-1 and TRBJ1-1; no clear D. The V end lost 1 base, the J end lost 8 bases, and 11 bases lay between the germline ends. Germline CDR1 reads MNHNS; CDR2 reads SASEGT. The CDR3 is 13 residues long. The CDR3, as DNA: TGTGCCAGCAGTGAAGTCCAGGTGACGGAAGCTTTCTTT. Protein sequence: CASSEVQVTEAFF.

This chain links TRBV5-4 with TRBJ2-5; tentative D call: TRBD1 (6 bases). With 4 bases removed from V and 2 bases from J, the gap between germline ends came to 12 bases. CDR1 and CDR2 (germline): SGHNT, YYREEE (reference sequence). The CDR3 is 14 amino acids. The CDR3 here is CASSPGHLQETQYF. CDR3 in DNA: TGTGCCAGCAGCCCGGGACACCTGCAAGAGACCCAGTACTTC.

This clone appeared a single time. The rearrangement joins TRBV7-8 to TRBJ1-5; tentative D call: TRBD1 (6 bases). Germline CDR1 and CDR2: SGHVS and FQNEAQ. Trimming removed 5 bases at V and 6 bases at J, with 20 bases between. This CDR3 comprises 16 residues. This chain's CDR3 is CASSPNPQGISQPQHF. CDR3 nucleotides: TGTGCCAGCAGCCCTAACCCGCAGGGGATAAGTCAGCCCCAGCATTTT.

The V call is TRBV11-1, the J call TRBJ2-7; D is unclear. This CDR3 comprises 12 residues. Trimming stripped 2 bases from V and 5 bases from J, with 7 bases between. Per germline, CDR1 SGHAT and CDR2 FQDESV (reference sequence). CDR3 nucleotide sequence: TGTGCCAGCAGCTTAAGGTCAGACGAGCAGTACTTC. It codes for CASSLRSDEQYF.

This chain links TRBV7-2 with TRBJ1-5; D not certain. Looked up from germline, CDR1 is SGHTA and CDR2 is FQGNSA. The CDR3 is 16 amino acids. V was shortened by 1 base and J by 3 bases, with 13 bases between the two germline ends. The CDR3 sequence: CASSLDIRNYNQPQHF. Written as DNA, the CDR3 is TGTGCCAGCAGCTTAGATATCAGGAATTACAATCAGCCCCAGCATTTT.

This chain uses TRBV30 with TRBJ2-1, with TRBD1 identical over 9 bases. Germline V gene data show CDR1 as GTSNPN and CDR2 as SVGIG (reference sequence). J lost 8 bases, V lost 0 bases, and 11 bases had no gene match. The CDR3 covers 16 residues. CDR3 nucleotide sequence: TGTGCCTGGAGTGTATTATGGGACAGGGCCGACCATGAGCAGTTCTTC. Translation gives CAWSVLWDRADHEQFF.

V is TRBV6-2 or TRBV6-3 and J is TRBJ2-1, with TRBD2 as a possible D gene (5 bases). V gave up 6 bases and J gave up 0 bases, with 15 bases separating them. CDR3 length equals 16 residues. Per the germline V gene, CDR1 is MNHEY and CDR2 is SVGEGT. CDR3 loop: CASSPIGGSSYNEQFF. In nucleotides, the CDR3 is TGTGCCAGCAGCCCGATTGGAGGAAGCTCCTACAATGAGCAGTTCTTC.

This rearrangement joins TRBV5-1 to TRBJ2-1, with a possible D match to TRBD1 (6 bases). Trimming left V 4 bases short and J 5 bases short, with 16 bases between. In germline, CDR1 is SGHRS, CDR2 YFSETQ. CDR3 length: 15 amino acids. CDR3 loop: CASSPGQPTDNEQFF. The CDR3 DNA sequence: TGCGCCAGCAGCCCCGGACAGCCGACCGACAATGAGCAGTTCTTC.

This clone was observed a single time. The V and J genes are TRBV3-1 (or the pseudogene TRBV3-2) and TRBJ1-5; the D gene is possibly TRBD1 (5 bases). The CDR3 sequence is 23 residues long. Germline V gene lookup returns CDR1 LGHDT and CDR2 YNNKEL (reference sequence). Trimming pared 0 bases from V and 0 bases from J, leaving 30 bases between. This CDR3 reads CASSQELTDAPATEGYSNQPQHF. CDR3 sequence (DNA): TGTGCCAGCAGCCAAGAGTTGACAGACGCACCCGCCACCGAGGGGTATAGCAATCAGCCCCAGCATTTT.